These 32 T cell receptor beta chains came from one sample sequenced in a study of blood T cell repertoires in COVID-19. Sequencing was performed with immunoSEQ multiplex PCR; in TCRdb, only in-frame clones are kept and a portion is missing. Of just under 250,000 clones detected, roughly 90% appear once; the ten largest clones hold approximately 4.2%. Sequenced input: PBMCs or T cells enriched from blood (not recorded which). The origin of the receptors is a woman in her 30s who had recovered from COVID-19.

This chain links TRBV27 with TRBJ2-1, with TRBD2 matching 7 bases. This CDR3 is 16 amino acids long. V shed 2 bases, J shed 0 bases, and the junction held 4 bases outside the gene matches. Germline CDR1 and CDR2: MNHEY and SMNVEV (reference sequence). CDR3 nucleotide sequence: TGTGCCAGCAGTTTAGGAACTAGCGCCTCCTACAATGAGCAGTTCTTC. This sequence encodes CASSLGTSASYNEQFF.

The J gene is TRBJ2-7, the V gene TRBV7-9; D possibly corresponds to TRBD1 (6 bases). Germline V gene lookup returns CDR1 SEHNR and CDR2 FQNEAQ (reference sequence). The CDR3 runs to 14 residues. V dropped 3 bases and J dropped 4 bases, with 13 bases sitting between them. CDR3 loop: CASSFAGQLYEQYF. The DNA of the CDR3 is TGTGCCAGCAGCTTCGCCGGACAGTTGTACGAGCAGTACTTC.

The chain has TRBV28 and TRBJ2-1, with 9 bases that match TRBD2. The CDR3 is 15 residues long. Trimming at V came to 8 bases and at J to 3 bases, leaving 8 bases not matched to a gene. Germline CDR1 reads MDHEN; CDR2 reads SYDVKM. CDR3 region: CASGISGGGYNEQFF. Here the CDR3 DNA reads TGTGCCAGCGGGATTAGCGGGGGTGGCTACAATGAGCAGTTCTTC.

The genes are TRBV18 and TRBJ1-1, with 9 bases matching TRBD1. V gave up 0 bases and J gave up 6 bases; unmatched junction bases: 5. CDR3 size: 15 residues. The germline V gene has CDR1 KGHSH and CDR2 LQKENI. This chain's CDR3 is CASSPPGQGRAEAFF. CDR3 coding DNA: TGTGCCAGCTCACCACCCGGACAGGGGAGGGCTGAAGCTTTCTTT.

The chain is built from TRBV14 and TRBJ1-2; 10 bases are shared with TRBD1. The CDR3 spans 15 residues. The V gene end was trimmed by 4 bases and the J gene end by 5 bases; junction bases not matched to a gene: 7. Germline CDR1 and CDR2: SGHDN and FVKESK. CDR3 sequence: CASSRDRGPLYGYTF. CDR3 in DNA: TGTGCCAGCAGCCGGGACAGGGGACCCCTATATGGCTACACCTTC.

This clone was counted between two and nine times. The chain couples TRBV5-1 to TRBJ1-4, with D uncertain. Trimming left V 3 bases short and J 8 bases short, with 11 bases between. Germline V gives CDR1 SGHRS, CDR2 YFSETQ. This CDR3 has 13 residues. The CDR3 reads CASSWEDGEKLFF. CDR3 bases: TGCGCCAGCAGCTGGGAGGACGGGGAAAAACTGTTTTTT.

As DNA, the CDR3 is TGTGCCAGCAGCCAAACAGGGAGTAATTCACCCCTCCACTTT. Translation gives CASSQTGSNSPLHF. V usage is TRBV11-2 and J usage is TRBJ1-6; the D gene is possibly TRBD1 (6 bases). CDR3 size: 14 residues. V was pared by 5 bases and J by 6 bases, with 11 bases between. The germline CDR1 and CDR2 sequences are SGHAT and FQNNGV.

The CDR3, as DNA: TGCAGCGTCCGAGATTTGAACACTGAAGCTTTCTTT. It is translated as CSVRDLNTEAFF. V usage is TRBV29-1 and J usage is TRBJ1-1, with D uncertain. This CDR3 region has 12 residues. Germline V gene data show CDR1 as SQVTM and CDR2 as ANQGSEA. With 6 bases removed from V and 0 bases from J, the gap between germline ends came to 8 bases.

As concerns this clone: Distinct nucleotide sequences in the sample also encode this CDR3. The CDR3 loop is CASSPGLAGGSEQYF. The CDR3 DNA reads TGTGCCAGCAGCCCCGGACTAGCGGGAGGCAGCGAGCAGTACTTC. The chain has TRBV11-3 and TRBJ2-7, with 14 bases matching TRBD2. Trimming removed 5 bases from V and 6 bases from J; junction bases left unmatched: 6. This CDR3 region has 15 residues. Germline CDR1 is SGHNT and CDR2 is YENEEA. Full variable domain (outside the CDR3, taken from reference TRBV11-3 and TRBJ2-7): EAGVVQSPRYKIIEKKQPVAFWCNPISGHNTLYWYLQNLGQGPELLIRYENEEAVDDSQLPKDRFSAERLKGVDSTLKIQPAELGDSAVYLCASSPGLAGGSEQYFGPGTRLTVT.

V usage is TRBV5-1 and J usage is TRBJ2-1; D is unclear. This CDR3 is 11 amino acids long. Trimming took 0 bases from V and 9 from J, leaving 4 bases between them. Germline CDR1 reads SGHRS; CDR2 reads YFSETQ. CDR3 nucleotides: TGCGCCAGCAGCTTGGCTAGTGAGCAGTTCTTC. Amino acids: CASSLASEQFF.

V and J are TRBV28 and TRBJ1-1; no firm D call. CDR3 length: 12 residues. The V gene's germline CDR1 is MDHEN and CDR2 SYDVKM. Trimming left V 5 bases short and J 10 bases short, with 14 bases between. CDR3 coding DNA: TGTGCCAGCAGTCTTTCCGGGATCTTAGCTTTCTTT. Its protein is CASSLSGILAFF.

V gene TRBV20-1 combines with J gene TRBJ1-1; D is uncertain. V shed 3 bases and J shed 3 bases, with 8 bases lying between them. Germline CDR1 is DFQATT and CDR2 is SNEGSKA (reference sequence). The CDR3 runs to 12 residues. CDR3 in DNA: TGCAGTGCTAGTAAAGCATACACTGAAGCTTTCTTT. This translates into CSASKAYTEAFF.

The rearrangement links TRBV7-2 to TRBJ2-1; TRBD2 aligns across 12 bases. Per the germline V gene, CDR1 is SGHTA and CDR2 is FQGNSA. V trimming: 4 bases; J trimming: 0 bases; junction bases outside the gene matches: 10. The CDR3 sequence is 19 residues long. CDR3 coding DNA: TGTGCCAGCAGCTCCCCGGGACTAGCGGGTTCACACTCCTACAATGAGCAGTTCTTC. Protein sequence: CASSSPGLAGSHSYNEQFF. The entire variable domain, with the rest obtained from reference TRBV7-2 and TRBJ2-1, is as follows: GAGVSQSPSNKVTEKGKDVELRCDPISGHTALYWYRQSLGQGLEFLIYFQGNSAPDKSGLPSDRFSAERTGGSVSTLTIQRTQQEDSAVYLCASSSPGLAGSHSYNEQFFGPGTRLTVL.

The CDR3 coding sequence is TGTGCCAGCAGTTACGCCCCCCGGGAAACCGGGGAGCTGTTTTTT. Its protein product is CASSYAPRETGELFF. The chain employs TRBV6-5 and TRBJ2-2; TRBD2 might be the D (5 bases). The CDR3 length is 15 residues. Between the trimmed V and J ends, which lost 2 bases and 5 bases, there was a span of 12 bases. Germline assignment: CDR1 MNHEY and CDR2 SVGAGI.

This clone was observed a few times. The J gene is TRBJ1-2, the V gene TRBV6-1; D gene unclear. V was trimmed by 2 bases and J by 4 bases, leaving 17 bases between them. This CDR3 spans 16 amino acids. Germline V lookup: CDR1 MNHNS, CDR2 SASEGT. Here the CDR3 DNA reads TGTGCCAGCAGTGAAAGTCCTAGAAGCCACACCTATGGCTACACCTTC. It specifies CASSESPRSHTYGYTF.

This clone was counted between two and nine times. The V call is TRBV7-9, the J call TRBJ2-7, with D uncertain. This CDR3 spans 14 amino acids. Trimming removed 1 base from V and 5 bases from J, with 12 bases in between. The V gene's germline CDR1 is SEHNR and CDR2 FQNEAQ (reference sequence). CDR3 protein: CASSLGGLWNEQYF. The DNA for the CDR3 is TGTGCCAGCAGCTTAGGTGGGCTCTGGAACGAGCAGTACTTC.

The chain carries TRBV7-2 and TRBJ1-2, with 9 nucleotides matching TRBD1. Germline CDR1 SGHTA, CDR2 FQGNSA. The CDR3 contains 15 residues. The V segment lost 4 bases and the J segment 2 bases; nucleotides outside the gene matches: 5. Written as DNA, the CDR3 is TGTGCCAGCAGCTCATACAGGGGGCAGAACTATGGCTACACCTTC. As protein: CASSSYRGQNYGYTF. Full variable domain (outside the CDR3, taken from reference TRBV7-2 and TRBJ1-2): GAGVSQSPSNKVTEKGKDVELRCDPISGHTALYWYRQSLGQGLEFLIYFQGNSAPDKSGLPSDRFSAERTGGSVSTLTIQRTQQEDSAVYLCASSSYRGQNYGYTFGSGTRLTVV.

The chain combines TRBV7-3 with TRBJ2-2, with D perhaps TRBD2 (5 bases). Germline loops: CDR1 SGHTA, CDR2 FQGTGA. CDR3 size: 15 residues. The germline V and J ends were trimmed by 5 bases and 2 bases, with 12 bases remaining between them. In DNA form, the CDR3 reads TGTGCCAGCAGCCCGGGGATATCAAACACCGGGGAGCTGTTTTTT. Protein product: CASSPGISNTGELFF. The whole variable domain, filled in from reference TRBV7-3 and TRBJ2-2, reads GAGVSQTPSNKVTEKGKYVELRCDPISGHTALYWYRQSLGQGPEFLIYFQGTGAADDSGLPNDRFFAVRPEGSVSTLKIQRTERGDSAVYLCASSPGISNTGELFFGEGSRLTVL.

CDR3 sequence: CASSQPQGPPEQYF. CDR3 in DNA: TGCGCCAGCAGCCAGCCACAGGGCCCCCCCGAGCAGTACTTC. The chain has TRBV5-1 and TRBJ2-7, with a tentative D call TRBD1 (6 bases). The CDR3 totals 14 residues. The ends were cut back, 4 bases at V and 6 bases at J, with 17 bases in the middle. CDR1 and CDR2 from the germline V gene are SGHRS and YFSETQ. Based on the CDR3 plus reference TRBV5-1 and TRBJ2-7, the full variable domain is KAGVTQTPRYLIKTRGQQVTLSCSPISGHRSVSWYQQTPGQGLQFLFEYFSETQRNKGNFPGRFSGRQFSNSRSEMNVSTLELGDSALYLCASSQPQGPPEQYFGPGTRLTVT.

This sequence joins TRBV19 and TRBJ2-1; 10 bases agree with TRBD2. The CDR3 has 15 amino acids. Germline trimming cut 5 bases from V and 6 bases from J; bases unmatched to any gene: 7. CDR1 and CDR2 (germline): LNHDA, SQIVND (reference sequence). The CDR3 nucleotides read TGTGCCAGTAGTGGTAGCAGCGGGGGGGTCAATGAGCAGTTCTTC. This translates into CASSGSSGGVNEQFF.

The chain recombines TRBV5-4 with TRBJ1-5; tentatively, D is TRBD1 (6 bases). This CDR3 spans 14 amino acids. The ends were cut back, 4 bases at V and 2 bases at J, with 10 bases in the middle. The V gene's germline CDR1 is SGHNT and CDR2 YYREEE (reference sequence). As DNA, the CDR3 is TGTGCCAGCAGCGTGGAGGGGGGCAATCAGCCCCAGCATTTT. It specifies CASSVEGGNQPQHF. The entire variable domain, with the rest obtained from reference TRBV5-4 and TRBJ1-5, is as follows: ETGVTQSPTHLIKTRGQQVTLRCSSQSGHNTVSWYQQALGQGPQFIFQYYREEENGRGNFPPRFSGLQFPNYSSELNVNALELDDSALYLCASSVEGGNQPQHFGDGTRLSIL.

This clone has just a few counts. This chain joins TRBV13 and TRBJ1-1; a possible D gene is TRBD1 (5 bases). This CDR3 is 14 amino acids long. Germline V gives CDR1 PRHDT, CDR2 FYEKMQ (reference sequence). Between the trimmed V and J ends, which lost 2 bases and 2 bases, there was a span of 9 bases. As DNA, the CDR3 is TGTGCCAGCAGCTTAAGGGGATTTAACACTGAAGCTTTCTTT. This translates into CASSLRGFNTEAFF.

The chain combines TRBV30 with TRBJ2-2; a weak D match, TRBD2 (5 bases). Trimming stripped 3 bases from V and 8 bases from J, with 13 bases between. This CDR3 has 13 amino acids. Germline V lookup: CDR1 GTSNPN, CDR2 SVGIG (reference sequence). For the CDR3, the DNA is TGTGCCTGGAGGCTAGCCTCGAGTGGGGAGCTGTTTTTT. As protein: CAWRLASSGELFF.

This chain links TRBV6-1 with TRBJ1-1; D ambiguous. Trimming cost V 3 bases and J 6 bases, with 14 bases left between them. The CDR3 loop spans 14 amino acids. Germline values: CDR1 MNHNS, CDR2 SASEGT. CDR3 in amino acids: CASSDRRFGAEAFF. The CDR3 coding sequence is TGTGCCAGCAGTGACCGACGGTTCGGGGCTGAAGCTTTCTTT.

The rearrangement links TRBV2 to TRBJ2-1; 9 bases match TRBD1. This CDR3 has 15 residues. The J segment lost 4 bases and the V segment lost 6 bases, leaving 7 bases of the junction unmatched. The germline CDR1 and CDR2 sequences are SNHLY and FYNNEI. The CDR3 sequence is CASRNGTGSYNEQFF. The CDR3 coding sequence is TGTGCCAGCAGGAACGGGACAGGGTCTTACAATGAGCAGTTCTTC.

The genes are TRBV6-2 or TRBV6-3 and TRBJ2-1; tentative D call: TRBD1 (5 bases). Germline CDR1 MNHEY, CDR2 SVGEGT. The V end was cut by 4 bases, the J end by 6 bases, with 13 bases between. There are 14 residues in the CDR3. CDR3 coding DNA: TGTGCCAGCAGTTCGGTTAATAGGGGCAATGAGCAGTTCTTC. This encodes CASSSVNRGNEQFF.

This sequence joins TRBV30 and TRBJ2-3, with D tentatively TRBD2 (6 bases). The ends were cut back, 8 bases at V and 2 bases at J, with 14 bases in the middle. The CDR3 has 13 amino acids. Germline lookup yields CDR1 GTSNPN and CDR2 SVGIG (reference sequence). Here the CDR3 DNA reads TGTGCCCGACTAGGAGGGACCACAGATACGCAGTATTTT. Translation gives CARLGGTTDTQYF. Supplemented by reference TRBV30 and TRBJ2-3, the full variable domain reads SQTIHQWPATLVQPVGSPLSLECTVEGTSNPNLYWYRQAAGRGLQLLFYSVGIGQISSEVPQNLSASRPQDRQFILSSKKLLLSDSGFYLCARLGGTTDTQYFGPGTRLTVL.

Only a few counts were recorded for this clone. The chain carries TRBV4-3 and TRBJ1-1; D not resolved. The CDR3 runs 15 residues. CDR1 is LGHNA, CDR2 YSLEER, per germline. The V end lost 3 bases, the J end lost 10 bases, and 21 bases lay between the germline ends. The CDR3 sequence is CASSHSRGSSSAAFF. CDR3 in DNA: TGCGCCAGCAGCCATTCGCGCGGGTCTTCCTCGGCAGCTTTCTTT.

The CDR3 bases are TGTGCCATCAGTGAGACCAGCGGGAGGGCCGAGGATACAGATACGCAGTATTTT. Translating it yields CAISETSGRAEDTDTQYF. The gene calls are TRBV10-3 and TRBJ2-3; 10 bases map to TRBD2. J lost 3 bases, V lost 2 bases, and 11 bases had no gene match. Germline V gene data show CDR1 as ENHRY and CDR2 as SYGVKD. CDR3 length equals 18 residues.

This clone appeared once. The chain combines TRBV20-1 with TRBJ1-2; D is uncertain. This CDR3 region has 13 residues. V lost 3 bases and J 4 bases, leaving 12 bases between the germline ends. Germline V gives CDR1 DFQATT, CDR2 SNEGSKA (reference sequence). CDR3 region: CSASYQDFYGYTF. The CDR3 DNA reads TGCAGTGCTAGTTACCAGGATTTCTATGGCTACACCTTC.

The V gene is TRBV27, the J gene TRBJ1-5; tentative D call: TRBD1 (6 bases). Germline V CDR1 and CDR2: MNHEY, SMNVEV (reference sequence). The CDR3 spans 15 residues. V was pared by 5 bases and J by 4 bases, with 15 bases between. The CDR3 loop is CASSPSTGRNQPQHF. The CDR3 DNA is TGTGCCAGCAGTCCCTCGACAGGACGTAATCAGCCCCAGCATTTT.

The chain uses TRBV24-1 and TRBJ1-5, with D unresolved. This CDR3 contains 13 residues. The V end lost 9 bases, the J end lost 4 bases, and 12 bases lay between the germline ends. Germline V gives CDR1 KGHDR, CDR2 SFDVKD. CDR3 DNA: TGTGCCACCGCCGCCGAGGAGAATCAGCCCCAGCATTTT. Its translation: CATAAEENQPQHF.